The 8 T cell receptor beta chains below were found in one sample sequenced in a study of T cells in localized non-small cell lung cancer. Here immunoSEQ multiplex PCR was the method, and the copy in TCRdb shows in-frame clones only, minus some. The sample shows approximately 80,000 clones, 70% to 90% of them seen only once. The input for sequencing was peripheral blood, taken before any cancer treatment. These receptors originate from a female donor older than 55 with stage I lung adenocarcinoma.

V gene TRBV28 combines with J gene TRBJ2-3, with D unresolved. The germline V and J ends were trimmed by 2 bases and 2 bases, with 8 bases remaining between them. Per the germline V gene, CDR1 is MDHEN and CDR2 is SYDVKM. The CDR3 covers 14 residues. CDR3 protein: CASSLNKPTDTQYF. CDR3 DNA sequence: TGTGCCAGCAGTTTAAACAAGCCCACAGATACGCAGTATTTT.

This sequence joins TRBV19 and TRBJ2-2; unclear D gene. Germline assignment: CDR1 LNHDA and CDR2 SQIVND (reference sequence). The CDR3 contains 16 residues. Trimming cost V 6 bases and J 1 base, with 15 bases left between them. CDR3 loop: CASRTLTRMNTGELFF. DNA of the CDR3: TGTGCCAGTAGGACCCTAACCAGGATGAACACCGGGGAGCTGTTTTTT.

V and J are TRBV6-6 and TRBJ1-1; tentative D call: TRBD1 (5 bases). CDR3 length equals 13 residues. V was trimmed by 4 bases and J by 4 bases, leaving 10 bases between them. Germline assignment: CDR1 MNHNY and CDR2 SVGAGI (reference sequence). CDR3 loop: CASSFQGGTEAFF. The CDR3 DNA follows: TGTGCCAGCAGTTTCCAGGGTGGCACTGAAGCTTTCTTT.

The rearrangement joins TRBV9 to TRBJ2-5; 7 positions agree with TRBD2. This CDR3 comprises 15 residues. Germline assignment: CDR1 SGDLS and CDR2 YYNGEE. After removal of 0 bases from V and 1 base from J, the junction contained 3 bases not matched to a gene. CDR3 residues: CASSVASGSQETQYF. CDR3 bases: TGTGCCAGCAGCGTAGCTAGCGGTAGCCAAGAGACCCAGTACTTC.

The gene calls are TRBV28 and TRBJ2-1; TRBD2 matches 10 bases. The CDR3 is 17 residues long. The ends lost 3 bases at V and 5 bases at J; junction bases unmatched: 10. The germline gives CDR1 MDHEN, CDR2 SYDVKM. This CDR3 is CASSFSRLAGFHNEQFF. In DNA form, the CDR3 reads TGTGCCAGCAGTTTCTCAAGACTAGCGGGCTTCCACAATGAGCAGTTCTTC.

This clone qualifies as medium-sized. The chain couples TRBV5-6 to TRBJ2-3; D is ambiguous. V was trimmed by 2 bases and J by 0 bases, leaving 13 bases between them. The CDR3 sequence is 16 residues long. CDR1 and CDR2 (germline): SGHDT, YYEEEE. This CDR3 reads CASSFSMSPSTDTQYF. DNA of the CDR3: TGTGCCAGCAGCTTTAGCATGTCCCCTAGCACAGATACGCAGTATTTT. The complete variable domain, with remaining parts taken from reference TRBV5-6 and TRBJ2-3, reads DAGVTQSPTHLIKTRGQQVTLRCSPKSGHDTVSWYQQALGQGPQFIFQYYEEEERQRGNFPDRFSGHQFPNYSSELNVNALLLGDSALYLCASSFSMSPSTDTQYFGPGTRLTVL.

The gene calls are TRBV11-2 and TRBJ2-3; weak D call: TRBD1 (6 bases). Germline assignment: CDR1 SGHAT and CDR2 FQNNGV. Trimming left V 1 base short and J 0 bases short, with 8 bases between. This CDR3 contains 15 residues. CDR3 amino acids: CASSLAGHSTDTQYF. DNA for the CDR3: TGTGCCAGCAGCTTAGCGGGACACAGCACAGATACGCAGTATTTT.

The chain couples TRBV6-1 to TRBJ2-5; maybe TRBD1 (5 bases). V lost 4 bases and J 9 bases, leaving 27 bases between the germline ends. Germline CDR1 reads MNHNS; CDR2 reads SASEGT. The CDR3 covers 17 residues. Here the CDR3 DNA reads TGTGCCAGCAGTGCCACACAGGCGGCCCCCCTCTTGTTGTCCCAGTACTTC. It specifies CASSATQAAPLLLSQYF.